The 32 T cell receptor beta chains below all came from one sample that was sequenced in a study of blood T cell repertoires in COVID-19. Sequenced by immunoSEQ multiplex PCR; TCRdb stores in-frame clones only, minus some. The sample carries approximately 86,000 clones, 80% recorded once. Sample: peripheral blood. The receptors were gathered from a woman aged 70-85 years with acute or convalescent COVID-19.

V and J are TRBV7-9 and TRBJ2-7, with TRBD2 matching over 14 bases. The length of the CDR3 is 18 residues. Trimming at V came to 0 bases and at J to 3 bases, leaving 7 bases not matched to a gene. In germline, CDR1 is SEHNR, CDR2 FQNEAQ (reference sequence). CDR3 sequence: CASSLARLAGGSFYEQYF. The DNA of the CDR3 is TGTGCCAGCAGCTTAGCCCGACTAGCGGGAGGGTCATTCTACGAGCAGTACTTC.

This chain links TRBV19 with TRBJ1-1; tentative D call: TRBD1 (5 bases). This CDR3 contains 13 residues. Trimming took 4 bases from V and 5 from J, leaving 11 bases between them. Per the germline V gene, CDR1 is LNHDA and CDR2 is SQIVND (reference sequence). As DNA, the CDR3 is TGTGCCAGTAGTAGGGGGGTTTATACTGAAGCTTTCTTT. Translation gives CASSRGVYTEAFF.

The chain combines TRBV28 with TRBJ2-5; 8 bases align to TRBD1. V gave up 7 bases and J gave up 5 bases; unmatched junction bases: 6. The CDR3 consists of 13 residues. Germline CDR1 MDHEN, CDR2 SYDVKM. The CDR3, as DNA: TGTGCCAGCACCTCAGGGGGCGGGGAGACCCAGTACTTC. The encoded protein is CASTSGGGETQYF.

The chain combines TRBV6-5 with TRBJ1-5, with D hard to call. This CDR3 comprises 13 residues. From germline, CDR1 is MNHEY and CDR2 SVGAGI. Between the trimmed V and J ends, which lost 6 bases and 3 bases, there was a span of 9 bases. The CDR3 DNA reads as TGTGCCAGCAGGGCAGGTGTCAATCAGCCCCAGCATTTT. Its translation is CASRAGVNQPQHF.

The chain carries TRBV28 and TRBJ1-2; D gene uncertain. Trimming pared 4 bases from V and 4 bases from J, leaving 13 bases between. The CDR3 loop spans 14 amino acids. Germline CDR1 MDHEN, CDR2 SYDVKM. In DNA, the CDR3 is TGTGCCAGCAGTTCAGAGACGGGTACCTATGGCTACACCTTC. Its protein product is CASSSETGTYGYTF.

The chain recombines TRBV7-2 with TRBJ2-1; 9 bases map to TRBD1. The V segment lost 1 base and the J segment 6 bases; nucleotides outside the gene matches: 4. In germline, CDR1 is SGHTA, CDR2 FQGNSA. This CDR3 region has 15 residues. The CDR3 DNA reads TGTGCCAGCAGCTTAGACACAGGGGGCCGCAATGAGCAGTTCTTC. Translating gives CASSLDTGGRNEQFF.

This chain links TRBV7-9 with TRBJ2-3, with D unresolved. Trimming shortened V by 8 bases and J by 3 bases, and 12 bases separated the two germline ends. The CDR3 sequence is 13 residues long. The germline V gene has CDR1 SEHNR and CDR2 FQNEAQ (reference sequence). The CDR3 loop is CASRPSRTDTQYF. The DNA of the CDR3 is TGTGCCAGCCGCCCGTCTAGGACAGATACGCAGTATTTT.

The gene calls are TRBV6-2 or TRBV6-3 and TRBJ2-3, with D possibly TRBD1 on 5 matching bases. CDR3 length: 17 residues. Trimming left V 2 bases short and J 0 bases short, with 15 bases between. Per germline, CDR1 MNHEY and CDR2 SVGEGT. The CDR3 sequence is CASSYPVGAPSTDTQYF. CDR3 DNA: TGTGCCAGCAGTTACCCGGTTGGGGCGCCTAGCACAGATACGCAGTATTTT.

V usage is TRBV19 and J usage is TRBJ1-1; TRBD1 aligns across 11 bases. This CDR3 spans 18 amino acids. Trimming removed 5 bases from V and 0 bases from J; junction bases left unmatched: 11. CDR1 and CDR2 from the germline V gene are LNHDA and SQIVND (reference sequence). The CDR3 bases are TGTGCCAGTAGTCCCGGGACAGGGGGTTCCACCTTGAACACTGAAGCTTTCTTT. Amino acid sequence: CASSPGTGGSTLNTEAFF.

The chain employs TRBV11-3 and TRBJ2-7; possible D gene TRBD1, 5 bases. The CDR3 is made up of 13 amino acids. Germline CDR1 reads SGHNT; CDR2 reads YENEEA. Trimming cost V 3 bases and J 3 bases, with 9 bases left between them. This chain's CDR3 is CASSFRTGYEQYF. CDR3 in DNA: TGTGCCAGCAGCTTTAGAACAGGCTACGAGCAGTACTTC.

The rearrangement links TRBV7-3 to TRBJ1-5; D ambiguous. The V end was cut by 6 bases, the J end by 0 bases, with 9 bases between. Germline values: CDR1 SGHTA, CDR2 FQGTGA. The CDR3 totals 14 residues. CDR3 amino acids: CASSWSNSNQPQHF. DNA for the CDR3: TGTGCCAGCAGTTGGAGTAATAGCAATCAGCCCCAGCATTTT.

DNA of the CDR3: TGCGCCAGCAGGACGACTAGCTCTATAATGTACGAGCAGTACTTC. It codes for CASRTTSSIMYEQYF. The chain is built from TRBV5-1 and TRBJ2-7; 7 bases align to TRBD2. Germline assignment: CDR1 SGHRS and CDR2 YFSETQ. Trimming removed 5 bases from V and 4 bases from J; junction bases left unmatched: 12. The CDR3 sequence is 15 residues long.

The CDR3 loop reads CASSQAQGGTQYF. CDR3 nucleotides: TGTGCCAGCAGCCAAGCCCAGGGTGGGACCCAGTACTTC. V gene TRBV3-1 (or the pseudogene TRBV3-2) combines with J gene TRBJ2-5; a weak D match, TRBD1 (5 bases). Trimming left V 1 base short and J 7 bases short, with 10 bases between. The length of the CDR3 is 13 residues. The germline V gene encodes CDR1 LGHDT and CDR2 YNNKEL (reference sequence).

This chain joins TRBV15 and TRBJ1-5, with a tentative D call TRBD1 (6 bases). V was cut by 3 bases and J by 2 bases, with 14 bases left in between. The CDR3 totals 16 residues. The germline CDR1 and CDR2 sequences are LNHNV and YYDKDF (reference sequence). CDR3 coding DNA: TGTGCCACCAGCAGCGGGGGGGGCCGGGGCAATCAGCCCCAGCATTTT. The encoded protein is CATSSGGGRGNQPQHF. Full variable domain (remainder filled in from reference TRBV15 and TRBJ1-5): DAMVIQNPRYQVTQFGKPVTLSCSQTLNHNVMYWYQQKSSQAPKLLFHYYDKDFNNEADTPDNFQSRRPNTSFCFLDIRSPGLGDTAMYLCATSSGGGRGNQPQHFGDGTRLSIL.

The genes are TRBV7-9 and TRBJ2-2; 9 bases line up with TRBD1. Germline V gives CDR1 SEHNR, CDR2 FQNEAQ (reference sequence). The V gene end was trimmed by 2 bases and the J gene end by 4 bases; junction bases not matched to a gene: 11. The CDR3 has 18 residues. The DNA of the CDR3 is TGTGCCAGCAGCTTATACGGTCGACAGGGGGTACCCACCGGGGAGCTGTTTTTT. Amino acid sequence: CASSLYGRQGVPTGELFF.

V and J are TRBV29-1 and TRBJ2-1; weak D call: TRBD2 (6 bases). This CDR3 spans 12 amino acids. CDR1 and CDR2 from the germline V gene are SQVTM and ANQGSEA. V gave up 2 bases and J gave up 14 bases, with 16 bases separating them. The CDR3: CSVELGAGGEFF. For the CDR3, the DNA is TGCAGCGTTGAATTAGGCGCAGGAGGGGAGTTCTTC.

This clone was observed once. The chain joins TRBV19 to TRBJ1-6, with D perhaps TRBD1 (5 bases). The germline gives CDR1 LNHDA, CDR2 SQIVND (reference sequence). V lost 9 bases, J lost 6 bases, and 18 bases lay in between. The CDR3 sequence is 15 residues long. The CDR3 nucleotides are TGTGCCAGCTCAATAGCAGGGAATGGTAATTCACCCCTCCACTTT. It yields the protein CASSIAGNGNSPLHF.

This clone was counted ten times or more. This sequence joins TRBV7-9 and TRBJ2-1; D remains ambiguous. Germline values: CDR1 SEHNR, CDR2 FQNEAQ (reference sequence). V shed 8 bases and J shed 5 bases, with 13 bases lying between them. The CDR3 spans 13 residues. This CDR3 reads CASREEANNEQFF. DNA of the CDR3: TGTGCCAGCCGAGAAGAAGCAAACAATGAGCAGTTCTTC.

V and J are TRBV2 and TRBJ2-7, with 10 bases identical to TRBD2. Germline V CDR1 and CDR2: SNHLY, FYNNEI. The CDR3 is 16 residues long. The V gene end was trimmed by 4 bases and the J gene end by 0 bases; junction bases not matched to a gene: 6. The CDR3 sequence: CASSGAGLADSYEQYF. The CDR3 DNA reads TGTGCCAGCAGTGGGGCCGGACTAGCGGACTCCTACGAGCAGTACTTC.

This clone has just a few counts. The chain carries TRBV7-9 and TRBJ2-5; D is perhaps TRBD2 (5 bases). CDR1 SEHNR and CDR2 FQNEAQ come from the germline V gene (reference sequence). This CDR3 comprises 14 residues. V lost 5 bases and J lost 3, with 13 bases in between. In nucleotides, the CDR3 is TGTGCCAGCAGCCTCTACTTGAGGGAAGAGACCCAGTACTTC. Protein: CASSLYLREETQYF.

DNA of the CDR3: TGTGCCAGCAGTTTAGACGGGGGGGGTAACAATGAGCAGTTCTTC. It is translated as CASSLDGGGNNEQFF. The chain carries TRBV28 and TRBJ2-1, with 8 bases fitting TRBD2. After removal of 2 bases from V and 5 bases from J, the junction contained 5 bases not matched to a gene. Per the germline V gene, CDR1 is MDHEN and CDR2 is SYDVKM. The CDR3 is made up of 15 amino acids.

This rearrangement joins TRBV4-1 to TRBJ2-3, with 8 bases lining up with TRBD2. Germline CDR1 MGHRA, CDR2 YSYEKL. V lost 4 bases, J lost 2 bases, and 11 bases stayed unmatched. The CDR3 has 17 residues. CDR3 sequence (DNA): TGCGCCAGCAGCCTCGACCGGGAGGGCGCGGACACAGATACGCAGTATTTT. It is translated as CASSLDREGADTDTQYF.

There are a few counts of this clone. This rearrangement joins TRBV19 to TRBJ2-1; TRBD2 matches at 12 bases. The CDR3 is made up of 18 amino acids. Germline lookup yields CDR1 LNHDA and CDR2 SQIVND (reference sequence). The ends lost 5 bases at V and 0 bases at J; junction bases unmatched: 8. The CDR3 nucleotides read TGTGCCAGTAGTCCTAGCGGGAGGGCCCTCACCTCCTACAATGAGCAGTTCTTC. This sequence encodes CASSPSGRALTSYNEQFF. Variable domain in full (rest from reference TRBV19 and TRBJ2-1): DGGITQSPKYLFRKEGQNVTLSCEQNLNHDAMYWYRQDPGQGLRLIYYSQIVNDFQKGDIAEGYSVSREKKESFPLTVTSAQKNPTAFYLCASSPSGRALTSYNEQFFGPGTRLTVL.

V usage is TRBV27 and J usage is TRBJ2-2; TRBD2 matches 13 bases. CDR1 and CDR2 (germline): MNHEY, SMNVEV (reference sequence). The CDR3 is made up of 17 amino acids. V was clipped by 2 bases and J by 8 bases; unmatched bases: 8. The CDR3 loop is CASSLTGLAGASGELFF. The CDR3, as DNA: TGTGCCAGCAGTTTAACCGGACTAGCGGGAGCGTCTGGGGAGCTGTTTTTT.

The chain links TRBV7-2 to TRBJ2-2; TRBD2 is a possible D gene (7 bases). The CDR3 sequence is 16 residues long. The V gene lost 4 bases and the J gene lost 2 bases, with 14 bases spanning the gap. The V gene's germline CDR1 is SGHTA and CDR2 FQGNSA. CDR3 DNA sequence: TGTGCCAGCAGCTCCTTCGCGGGGGCCAACACCGGGGAGCTGTTTTTT. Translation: CASSSFAGANTGELFF.

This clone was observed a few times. CDR3 coding DNA: TGTGCCAGCAGTTTGGTAGGGGTAGGGGAAAAACTGTTTTTT. Protein: CASSLVGVGEKLFF. The genes are TRBV28 and TRBJ1-4, with D perhaps TRBD1 (5 bases). The CDR3 consists of 14 residues. CDR1 is MDHEN, CDR2 SYDVKM, per germline. Trimming pared 3 bases from V and 8 bases from J, leaving 13 bases between.

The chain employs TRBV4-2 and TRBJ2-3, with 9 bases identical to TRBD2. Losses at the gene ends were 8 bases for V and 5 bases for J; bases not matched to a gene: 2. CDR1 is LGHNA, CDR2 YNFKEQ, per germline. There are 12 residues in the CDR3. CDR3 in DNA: TGTGCCAGCGGTAGCGGGAGAGATACGCAGTATTTT. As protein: CASGSGRDTQYF.

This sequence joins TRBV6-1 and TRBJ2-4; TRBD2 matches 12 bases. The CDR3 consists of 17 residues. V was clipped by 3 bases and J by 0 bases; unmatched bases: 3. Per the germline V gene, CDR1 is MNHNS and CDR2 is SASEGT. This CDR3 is CASSELAGGLAKNIQYF. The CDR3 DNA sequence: TGTGCCAGCAGTGAGCTAGCGGGAGGGCTAGCCAAAAACATTCAGTACTTC.

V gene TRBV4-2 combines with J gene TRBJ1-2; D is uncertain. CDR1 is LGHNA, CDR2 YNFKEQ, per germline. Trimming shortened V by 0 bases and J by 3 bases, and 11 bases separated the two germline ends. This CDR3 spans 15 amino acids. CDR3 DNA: TGTGCCAGCAGCCAAGATAAATCCCAGGACTATGGCTACACCTTC. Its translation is CASSQDKSQDYGYTF.

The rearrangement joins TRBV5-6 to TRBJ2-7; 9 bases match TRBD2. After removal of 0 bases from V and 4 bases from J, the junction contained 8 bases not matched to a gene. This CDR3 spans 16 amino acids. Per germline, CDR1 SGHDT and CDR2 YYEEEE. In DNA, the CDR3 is TGTGCCAGCAGCTTGGGCATAGCGGGAGCTCTATACGAGCAGTACTTC. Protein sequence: CASSLGIAGALYEQYF.

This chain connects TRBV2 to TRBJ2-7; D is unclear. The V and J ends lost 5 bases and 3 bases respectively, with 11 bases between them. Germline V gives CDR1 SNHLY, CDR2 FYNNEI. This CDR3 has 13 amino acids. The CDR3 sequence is CASSPQRRYEQYF. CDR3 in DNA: TGTGCCAGCAGTCCACAGAGACGCTACGAGCAGTACTTC.

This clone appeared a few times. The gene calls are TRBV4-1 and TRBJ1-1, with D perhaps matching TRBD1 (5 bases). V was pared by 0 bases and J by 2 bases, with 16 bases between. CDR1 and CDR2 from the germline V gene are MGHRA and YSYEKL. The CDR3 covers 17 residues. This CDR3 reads CASSQEKGRGNNTEAFF. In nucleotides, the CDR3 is TGCGCCAGCAGCCAAGAAAAGGGACGCGGGAATAACACTGAAGCTTTCTTT.